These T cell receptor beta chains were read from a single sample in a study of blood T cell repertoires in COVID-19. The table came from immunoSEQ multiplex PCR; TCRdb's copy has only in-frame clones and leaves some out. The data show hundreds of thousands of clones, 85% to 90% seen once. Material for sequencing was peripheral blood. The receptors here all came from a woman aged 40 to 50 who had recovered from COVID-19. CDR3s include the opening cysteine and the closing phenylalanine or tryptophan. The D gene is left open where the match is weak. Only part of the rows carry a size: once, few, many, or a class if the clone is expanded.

CASSSLAGGYNEQFF	TGTGCCAGCAGCTCGTTAGCGGGGGGTTACAATGAGCAGTTCTTC	TRBV5-8	TRBD2	TRBJ2-1	NA
CASSYGSGGSYGYTF	TGTGCCAGCAGTTACGGTTCAGGGGGAAGCTATGGCTACACCTTC	TRBV6-5	TRBD1	TRBJ1-2	NA
CASSLLPGVFSYEQYF	TGTGCCAGCAGCTTGCTTCCAGGGGTCTTCTCCTACGAGCAGTACTTC	TRBV5-4	NA	TRBJ2-7	NA
CASSQSTGATYEQYF	TGTGCCAGCAGCCAATCGACAGGGGCTACCTACGAGCAGTACTTC	TRBV5-4	TRBD1	TRBJ2-7	NA
CASSRTAATEAFF	TGTGCCAGCAGCAGAACAGCGGCCACTGAAGCTTTCTTT	TRBV7-3	NA	TRBJ1-1	NA
CASSYLGGGLAGTQYF	TGTGCCAGCAGTTACCTAGGGGGGGGACTAGCCGGGACCCAGTACTTC	TRBV6-5	TRBD2	TRBJ2-5	NA
CASSGATAGANVLTF	TGTGCCAGCAGCGGGGCAACAGCTGGGGCCAACGTCCTGACTTTC	TRBV7-2	NA	TRBJ2-6	NA
CAWDKGQGVDTQYF	TGTGCCTGGGACAAAGGACAGGGGGTGGATACGCAGTATTTT	TRBV30	TRBD1	TRBJ2-3	few
CASSPDGSSYEQYF	TGTGCCAGCAGTCCCGACGGGAGCTCCTACGAGCAGTACTTC	TRBV27	NA	TRBJ2-7	NA
CASSLDSGATDTQYF	TGTGCCAGCAGCTTAGATAGCGGGGCCACAGATACGCAGTATTTT	TRBV11-3	TRBD2	TRBJ2-3	NA
CSATPGTGSEKLFF	TGCAGCGCCACACCCGGGACAGGGAGTGAAAAACTGTTTTTT	TRBV29-1	TRBD1	TRBJ1-4	NA
CASSPRGGGTTGELFF	TGTGCCAGCAGCCCCCGGGGCGGGGGGACCACCGGGGAGCTGTTTTTT	TRBV11-2	TRBD2	TRBJ2-2	NA
CASSQKWTGRVGRQAFF	TGCGCCAGCAGCCAAAAATGGACAGGGAGGGTCGGACGGCAAGCTTTCTTT	TRBV4-3	TRBD1	TRBJ1-1	NA
CASSLDRGPYGYTF	TGTGCCAGCAGCTTGGATAGGGGCCCCTATGGCTACACCTTC	TRBV5-4	NA	TRBJ1-2	once
CASSLGDREQYF	TGTGCCAGCAGCTTGGGGGACAGGGAGCAGTACTTC	TRBV5-6	TRBD1	TRBJ2-7	NA
CASSEKTRQGGEQFF	TGTGCCAGCAGTGAGAAAACCCGCCAGGGAGGTGAGCAGTTCTTC	TRBV2	NA	TRBJ2-1	NA
CASSFSVQETQYF	TGTGCCAGCAGCTTTTCGGTTCAAGAGACCCAGTACTTC	TRBV5-5	NA	TRBJ2-5	NA
CASSGPWGRENYGYTF	TGTGCCAGCAGTGGCCCCTGGGGGAGGGAGAACTATGGCTACACCTTC	TRBV6-1	NA	TRBJ1-2	NA
CASSVGTGDSPLHF	TGCGCCAGCAGCGTAGGGACTGGGGATTCACCCCTCCACTTT	TRBV5-1	NA	TRBJ1-6	NA
CASSYLARGRYGYTF	TGTGCCAGCAGTTACTTGGCGCGCGGCCGCTATGGCTACACCTTC	TRBV6-5	NA	TRBJ1-2	NA
CASSYLLADTQYF	TGTGCCAGCAGCTATCTGCTAGCAGATACGCAGTATTTT	TRBV12-3/TRBV12-4	NA	TRBJ2-3	NA
CASSIDSRPGTEAFF	TGCGCCAGCAGCATCGACTCGCGTCCTGGGACTGAAGCTTTCTTT	TRBV5-1	NA	TRBJ1-1	NA
CASSGGNRETQYF	TGTGCCAGCAGCGGGGGGAACCGAGAGACCCAGTACTTC	TRBV11-2	NA	TRBJ2-5	NA
CASSATGGAYGYTF	TGTGCCAGCAGCGCAACAGGGGGCGCATATGGCTACACCTTC	TRBV9	TRBD1	TRBJ1-2	NA
CASSPGDTEAFF	TGTGCCAGCAGTCCAGGGGACACTGAAGCTTTCTTT	TRBV12-3/TRBV12-4	NA	TRBJ1-1	NA
CASSYSGQGAEEKLFF	TGTGCCAGCAGTTACTCTGGTCAGGGGGCGGAAGAAAAACTGTTTTTT	TRBV6-5	TRBD1	TRBJ1-4	NA
CSESSGTDF	TGCAGCGAATCGTCGGGAACGGATTTT	TRBV29-1	NA	TRBJ2-3	NA
CASSVDLAGGLNIQYF	TGTGCCAGCAGCGTAGACCTCGCGGGGGGGCTAAACATTCAGTACTTC	TRBV9	TRBD2	TRBJ2-4	NA
CASSFGSNQPQHF	TGTGCCAGCAGCTTTGGCAGCAATCAGCCCCAGCATTTT	TRBV5-4	NA	TRBJ1-5	NA
CASSLRADRVYTEAFF	TGTGCCAGCAGCTTAAGGGCGGACAGGGTATACACTGAAGCTTTCTTT	TRBV7-3	TRBD1	TRBJ1-1	NA
CASSQQGWFAGELFF	TGTGCCAGCAGTCAACAGGGATGGTTCGCCGGGGAGCTGTTTTTT	TRBV2	NA	TRBJ2-2	NA
CASSFSADLITGELFF	TGTGCCAGCAGTTTTTCGGCGGATCTTATCACCGGGGAGCTGTTTTTT	TRBV27	NA	TRBJ2-2	NA
CASSVGDRELGAEAFF	TGTGCCAGCAGCGTAGGGGACAGGGAGTTAGGCGCTGAAGCTTTCTTT	TRBV9	TRBD1	TRBJ1-1	NA
CATSDPTSGGTDTQYF	TGTGCCACCAGTGATCCGACTAGCGGGGGCACAGATACGCAGTATTTT	TRBV24-1	TRBD2	TRBJ2-3	NA
CATSDGQGYAKNIQYF	TGTGCCACCAGTGACGGACAGGGGTACGCCAAAAACATTCAGTACTTC	TRBV24-1	TRBD1	TRBJ2-4	NA
CASSEIGGMNTEAFF	TGTGCCAGCAGTGAAATCGGGGGAATGAACACTGAAGCTTTCTTT	TRBV6-1	NA	TRBJ1-1	NA
CASSFGWSSGNTIYF	TGTGCCAGCAGCTTCGGATGGAGCTCTGGAAACACCATATATTTT	TRBV7-6	NA	TRBJ1-3	NA
CASSPILGTDYNEQFF	TGTGCCAGCTCACCAATACTTGGGACAGACTACAATGAGCAGTTCTTC	TRBV18	TRBD1	TRBJ2-1	NA
CASSSPRANQPQHF	TGTGCCAGCAGTTCCCCGAGGGCGAATCAGCCCCAGCATTTT	TRBV28	NA	TRBJ1-5	NA
CASSHYYRAGSYEQYF	TGCGCCAGCAGCCACTACTACAGGGCAGGGTCCTACGAGCAGTACTTC	TRBV4-1	NA	TRBJ2-7	NA
CASSVMGAASEQYF	TGTGCCAGCAGCGTTATGGGGGCCGCGTCCGAGCAGTACTTC	TRBV9	NA	TRBJ2-7	NA
CASRAGTVTYNEQFF	TGTGCCAGCAGGGCCGGGACAGTAACTTACAATGAGCAGTTCTTC	TRBV6-5	TRBD1	TRBJ2-1	NA
CASKRGGQITDTQYF	TGTGCCAGCAAACGGGGGGGACAAATCACAGATACGCAGTATTTT	TRBV2	TRBD2	TRBJ2-3	NA
CASSPTSGTGELFF	TGTGCCAGCAGCCCGACTAGCGGCACCGGGGAGCTGTTTTTT	TRBV25-1	TRBD2	TRBJ2-2	NA
CASSLQGHTDYEQYF	TGTGCCAGCAGCTTACAGGGGCACACGGACTACGAGCAGTACTTC	TRBV7-2	NA	TRBJ2-7	NA